This T cell receptor beta chain was found in a study of OX40 agonist ivuxolimab in advanced cancers. Looking at the study overall: A male proportion of over 70% was recorded, with mean age about 54 years and range about 20 to 90.

The table came from immunoSEQ multiplex PCR; TCRdb's copy has only in-frame clones and leaves some out. The table shows about 61,000 clones, with less than 90% occurring only once. This clone was detected a few times. Blood sampling was done at baseline, cycle 4 day 1, and cycle 7 day 1. The CDR3 contains 14 residues. V lost 0 bases, J lost 7 bases, and 12 bases lay in between. CDR1 GTSNPN and CDR2 SVGIG come from the germline V gene (reference sequence). The starting material was CD4+ or CD8+ T cells sorted from blood, obtained in a trial of the OX40 agonist ivuxolimab. This chain connects TRBV30 to TRBJ2-2; D might be TRBD2 (7 bases). This clonotype was sampled from an adult with an advanced solid tumor such as melanoma, head and neck, liver or kidney cancer. CDR3 sequence reads: CAWSVGGLSGELFF. In DNA, the CDR3 is TGTGCCTGGAGTGTCGGGGGGCTTAGCGGGGAGCTGTTTTTT.